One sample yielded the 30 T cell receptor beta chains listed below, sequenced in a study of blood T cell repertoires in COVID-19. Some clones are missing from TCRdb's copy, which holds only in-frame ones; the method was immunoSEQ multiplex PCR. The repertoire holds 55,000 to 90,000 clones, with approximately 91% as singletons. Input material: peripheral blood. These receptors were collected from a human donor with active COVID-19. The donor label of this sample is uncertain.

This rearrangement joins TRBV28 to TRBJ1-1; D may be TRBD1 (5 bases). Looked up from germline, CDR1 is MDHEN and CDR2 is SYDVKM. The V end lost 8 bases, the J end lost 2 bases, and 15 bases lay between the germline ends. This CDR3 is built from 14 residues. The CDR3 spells CASRNGQGNTEAFF. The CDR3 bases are TGTGCCAGCCGGAATGGGCAGGGAAACACTGAAGCTTTCTTT. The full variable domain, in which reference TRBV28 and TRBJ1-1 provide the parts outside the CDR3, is DVKVTQSSRYLVKRTGEKVFLECVQDMDHENMFWYRQDPGLGLRLIYFSYDVKMKEKGDIPEGYSVSREKKERFSLILESASTNQTSMYLCASRNGQGNTEAFFGQGTRLTVV.

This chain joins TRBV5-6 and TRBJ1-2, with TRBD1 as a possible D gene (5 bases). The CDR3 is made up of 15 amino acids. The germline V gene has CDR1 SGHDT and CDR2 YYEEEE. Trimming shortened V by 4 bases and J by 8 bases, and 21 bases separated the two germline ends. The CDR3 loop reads CASSPTLTDRAGYTF. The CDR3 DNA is TGTGCCAGCAGCCCCACCCTTACCGACAGAGCCGGCTACACCTTC.

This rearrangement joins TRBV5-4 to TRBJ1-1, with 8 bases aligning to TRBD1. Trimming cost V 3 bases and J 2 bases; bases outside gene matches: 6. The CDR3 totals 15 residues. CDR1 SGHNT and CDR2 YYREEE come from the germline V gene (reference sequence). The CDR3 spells CASSSSTGDNTEAFF. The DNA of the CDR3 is TGTGCCAGCAGCTCGTCGACAGGGGACAACACTGAAGCTTTCTTT.

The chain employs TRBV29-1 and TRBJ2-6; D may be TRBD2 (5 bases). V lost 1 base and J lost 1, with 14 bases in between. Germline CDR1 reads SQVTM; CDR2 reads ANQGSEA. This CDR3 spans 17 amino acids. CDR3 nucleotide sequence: TGCAGCGTTGAAGCGGAGGCAGTGCCATCTGGGGCCAACGTCCTGACTTTC. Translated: CSVEAEAVPSGANVLTF.

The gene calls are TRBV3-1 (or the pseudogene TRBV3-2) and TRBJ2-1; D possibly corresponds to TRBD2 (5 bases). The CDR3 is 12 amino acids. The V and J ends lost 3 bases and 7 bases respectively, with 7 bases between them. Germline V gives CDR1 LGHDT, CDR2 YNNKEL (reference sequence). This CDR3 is CASSHGGNEQFF. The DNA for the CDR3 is TGTGCCAGCAGCCACGGCGGGAATGAGCAGTTCTTC.

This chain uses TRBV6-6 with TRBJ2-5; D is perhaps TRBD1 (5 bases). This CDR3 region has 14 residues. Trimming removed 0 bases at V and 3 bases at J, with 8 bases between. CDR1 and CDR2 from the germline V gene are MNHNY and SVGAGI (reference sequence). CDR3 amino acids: CASSYSADKETQYF. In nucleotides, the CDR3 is TGTGCCAGCAGTTACTCGGCGGACAAAGAGACCCAGTACTTC.

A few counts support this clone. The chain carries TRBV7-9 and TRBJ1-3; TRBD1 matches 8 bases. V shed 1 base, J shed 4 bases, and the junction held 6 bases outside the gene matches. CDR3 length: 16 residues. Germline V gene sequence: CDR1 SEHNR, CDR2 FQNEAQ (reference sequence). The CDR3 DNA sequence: TGTGCCAGCAGCTTAGGGGTCGGGACAGGAGGAAACACCATATATTTT. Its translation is CASSLGVGTGGNTIYF.

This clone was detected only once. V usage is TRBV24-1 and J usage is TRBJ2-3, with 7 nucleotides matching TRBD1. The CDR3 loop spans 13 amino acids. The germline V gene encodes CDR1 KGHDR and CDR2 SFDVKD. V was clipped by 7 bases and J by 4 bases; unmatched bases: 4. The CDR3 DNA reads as TGTGCCACCAGCCCCGGGACAGCAGATACGCAGTATTTT. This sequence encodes CATSPGTADTQYF.

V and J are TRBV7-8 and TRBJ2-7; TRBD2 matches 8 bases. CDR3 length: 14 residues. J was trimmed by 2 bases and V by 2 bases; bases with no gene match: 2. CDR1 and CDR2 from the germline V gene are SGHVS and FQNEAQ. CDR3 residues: CASSLTGGTYEQYF. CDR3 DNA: TGTGCCAGCAGCTTAACGGGAGGGACCTACGAGCAGTACTTC. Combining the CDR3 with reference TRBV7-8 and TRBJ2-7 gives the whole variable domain GAGVSQSPRYKVAKRGQDVALRCDPISGHVSLFWYQQALGQGPEFLTYFQNEAQLDKSGLPSDRFFAERPEGSVSTLKIQRTQQEDSAVYLCASSLTGGTYEQYFGPGTRLTVT.

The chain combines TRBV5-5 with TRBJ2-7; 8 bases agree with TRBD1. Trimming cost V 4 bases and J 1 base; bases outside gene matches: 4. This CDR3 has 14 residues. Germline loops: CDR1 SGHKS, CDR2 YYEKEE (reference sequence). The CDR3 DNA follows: TGTGCCAGCAGCGAACAGGGGGTGTCCTACGAGCAGTACTTC. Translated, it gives CASSEQGVSYEQYF.

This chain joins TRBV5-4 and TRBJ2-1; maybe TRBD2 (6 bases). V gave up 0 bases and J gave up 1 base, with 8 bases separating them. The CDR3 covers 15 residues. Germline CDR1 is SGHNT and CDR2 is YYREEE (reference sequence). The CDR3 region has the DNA TGTGCCAGCAGCTTGGGAGGGAGGTCCTACAATGAGCAGTTCTTC. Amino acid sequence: CASSLGGRSYNEQFF.

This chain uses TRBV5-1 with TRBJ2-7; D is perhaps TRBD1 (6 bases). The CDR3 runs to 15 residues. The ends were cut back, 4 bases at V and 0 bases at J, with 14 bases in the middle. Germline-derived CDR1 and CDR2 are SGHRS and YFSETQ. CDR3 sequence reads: CASSPRDTNSYEQYF. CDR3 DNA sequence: TGCGCCAGCAGCCCCCGGGACACCAACTCCTACGAGCAGTACTTC.

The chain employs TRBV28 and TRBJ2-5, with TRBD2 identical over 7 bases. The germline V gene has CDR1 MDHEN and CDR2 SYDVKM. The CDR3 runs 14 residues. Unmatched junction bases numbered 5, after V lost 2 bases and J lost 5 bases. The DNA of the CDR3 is TGTGCCAGCAGTTTAGCGGGAGTACGCGAGACCCAGTACTTC. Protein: CASSLAGVRETQYF.

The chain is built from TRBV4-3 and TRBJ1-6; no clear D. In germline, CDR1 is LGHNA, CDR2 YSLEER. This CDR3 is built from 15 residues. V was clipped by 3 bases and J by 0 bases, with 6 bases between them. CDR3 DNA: TGCGCCAGCAGCCAGGGGAGCTCCTATAATTCACCCCTCCACTTT. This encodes CASSQGSSYNSPLHF.

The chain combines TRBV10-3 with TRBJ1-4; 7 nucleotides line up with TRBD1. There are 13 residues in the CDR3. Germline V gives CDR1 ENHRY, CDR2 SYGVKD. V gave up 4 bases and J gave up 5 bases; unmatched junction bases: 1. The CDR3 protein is CAISGQGNEKLFF. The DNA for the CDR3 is TGTGCCATCAGTGGACAGGGCAATGAAAAACTGTTTTTT.

Here the CDR3 DNA reads TGTGCCAGCAGCGCGCGGCGGGAGTACCACACAGATACGCAGTATTTT. Translation gives CASSARREYHTDTQYF. This chain links TRBV13 with TRBJ2-3; 7 positions match TRBD2. Germline lookup yields CDR1 PRHDT and CDR2 FYEKMQ (reference sequence). The CDR3 is 16 amino acids. Losses at the gene ends were 5 bases for V and 2 bases for J; bases not matched to a gene: 10.

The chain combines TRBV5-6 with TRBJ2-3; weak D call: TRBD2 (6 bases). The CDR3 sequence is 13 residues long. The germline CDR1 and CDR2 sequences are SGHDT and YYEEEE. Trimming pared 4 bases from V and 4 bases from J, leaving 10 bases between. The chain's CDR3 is CASSRDWADTQYF. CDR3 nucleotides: TGTGCCAGCAGCCGGGACTGGGCAGATACGCAGTATTTT. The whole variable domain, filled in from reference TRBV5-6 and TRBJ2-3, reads DAGVTQSPTHLIKTRGQQVTLRCSPKSGHDTVSWYQQALGQGPQFIFQYYEEEERQRGNFPDRFSGHQFPNYSSELNVNALLLGDSALYLCASSRDWADTQYFGPGTRLTVL.

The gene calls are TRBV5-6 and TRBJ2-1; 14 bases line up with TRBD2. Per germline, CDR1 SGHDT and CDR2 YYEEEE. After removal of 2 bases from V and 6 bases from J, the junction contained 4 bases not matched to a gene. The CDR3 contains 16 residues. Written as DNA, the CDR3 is TGTGCCAGCAGCTTAGGGACTAGCGGGAGAGGCAATGAGCAGTTCTTC. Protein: CASSLGTSGRGNEQFF. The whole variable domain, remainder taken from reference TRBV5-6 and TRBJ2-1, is DAGVTQSPTHLIKTRGQQVTLRCSPKSGHDTVSWYQQALGQGPQFIFQYYEEEERQRGNFPDRFSGHQFPNYSSELNVNALLLGDSALYLCASSLGTSGRGNEQFFGPGTRLTVL.

The CDR3 nucleotides are TGTGCCAGCAGTTCAACTAGCGGTTACTCCTACAATGAGCAGTTCTTC. It encodes CASSSTSGYSYNEQFF. The gene calls are TRBV27 and TRBJ2-1, with 8 bases lining up with TRBD2. Per the germline V gene, CDR1 is MNHEY and CDR2 is SMNVEV (reference sequence). V shed 4 bases and J 0 bases; nucleotides not matched to a gene: 5. CDR3 size: 16 residues.

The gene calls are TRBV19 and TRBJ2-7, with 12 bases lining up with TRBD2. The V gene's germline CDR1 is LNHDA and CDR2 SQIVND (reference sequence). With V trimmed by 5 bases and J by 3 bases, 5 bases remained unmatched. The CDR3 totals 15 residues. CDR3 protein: CASSSLTSGSYEQYF. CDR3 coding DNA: TGTGCCAGTAGTTCCCTGACTAGCGGGAGCTACGAGCAGTACTTC. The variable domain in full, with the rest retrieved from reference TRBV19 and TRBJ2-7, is DGGITQSPKYLFRKEGQNVTLSCEQNLNHDAMYWYRQDPGQGLRLIYYSQIVNDFQKGDIAEGYSVSREKKESFPLTVTSAQKNPTAFYLCASSSLTSGSYEQYFGPGTRLTVT.

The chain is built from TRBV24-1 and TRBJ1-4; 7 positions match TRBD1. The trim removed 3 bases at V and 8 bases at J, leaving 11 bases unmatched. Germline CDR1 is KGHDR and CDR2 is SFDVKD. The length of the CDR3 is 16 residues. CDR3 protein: CATSDASGGRGEKLFF. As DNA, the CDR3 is TGTGCCACCAGTGATGCTTCAGGGGGGCGCGGGGAAAAACTGTTTTTT.

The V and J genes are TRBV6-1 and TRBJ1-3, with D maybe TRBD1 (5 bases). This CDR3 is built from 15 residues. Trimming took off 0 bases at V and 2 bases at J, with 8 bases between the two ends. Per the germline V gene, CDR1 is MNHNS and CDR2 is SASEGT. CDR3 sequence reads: CASSEAGGAGNTIYF. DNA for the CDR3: TGTGCCAGCAGTGAAGCGGGGGGAGCTGGAAACACCATATATTTT.

The CDR3 protein is CASSYPPTSGRGTQYF. For the CDR3, the DNA is TGTGCCAGCAGTTATCCGCCTACTAGCGGGAGGGGTACGCAGTATTTT. V is TRBV6-2 or TRBV6-3 and J is TRBJ2-3; 13 positions agree with TRBD2. CDR3 size: 16 residues. Germline CDR1 and CDR2: MNHEY and SVGEGT. J gave up 8 bases and V 3 bases, and 8 bases lay outside the gene matches.

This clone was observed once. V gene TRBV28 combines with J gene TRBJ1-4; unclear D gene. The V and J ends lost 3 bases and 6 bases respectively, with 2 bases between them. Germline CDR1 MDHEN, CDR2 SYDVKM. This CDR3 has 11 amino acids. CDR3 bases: TGTGCCAGCAGTTTCGATGAAAAACTGTTTTTT. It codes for CASSFDEKLFF.

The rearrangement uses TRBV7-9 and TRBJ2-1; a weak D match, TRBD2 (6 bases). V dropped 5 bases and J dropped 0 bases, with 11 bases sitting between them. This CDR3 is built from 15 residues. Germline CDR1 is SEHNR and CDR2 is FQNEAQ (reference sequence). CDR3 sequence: CASSPGTPSYNEQFF. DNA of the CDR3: TGTGCCAGCAGCCCCGGGACTCCCTCCTACAATGAGCAGTTCTTC.

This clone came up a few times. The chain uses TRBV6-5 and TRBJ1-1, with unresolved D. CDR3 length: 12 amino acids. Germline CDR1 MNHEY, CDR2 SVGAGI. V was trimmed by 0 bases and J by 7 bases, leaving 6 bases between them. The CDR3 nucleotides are TGTGCCAGCAGTTACTCCCGGGGTGAAGCTTTCTTT. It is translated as CASSYSRGEAFF.

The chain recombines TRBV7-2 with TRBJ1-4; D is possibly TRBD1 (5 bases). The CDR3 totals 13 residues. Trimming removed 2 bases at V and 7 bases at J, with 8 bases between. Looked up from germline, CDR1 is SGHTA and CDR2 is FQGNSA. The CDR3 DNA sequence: TGTGCCAGCAGCTTACGGGGGAGTGAAAAACTGTTTTTT. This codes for CASSLRGSEKLFF.

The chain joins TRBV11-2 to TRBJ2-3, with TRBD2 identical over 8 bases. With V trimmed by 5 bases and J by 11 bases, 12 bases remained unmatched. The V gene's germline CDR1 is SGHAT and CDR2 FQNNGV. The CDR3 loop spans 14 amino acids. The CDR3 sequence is CASSPLNREGRQYF. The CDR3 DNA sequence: TGTGCCAGCAGCCCACTCAACCGGGAGGGGAGGCAGTATTTT.

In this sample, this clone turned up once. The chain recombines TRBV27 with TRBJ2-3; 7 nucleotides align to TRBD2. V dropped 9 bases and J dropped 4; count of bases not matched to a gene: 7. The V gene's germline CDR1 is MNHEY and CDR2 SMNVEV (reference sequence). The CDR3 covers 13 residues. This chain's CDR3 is CASSGAGADTQYF. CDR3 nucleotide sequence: TGTGCCAGTAGCGGTGCGGGGGCAGATACGCAGTATTTT.

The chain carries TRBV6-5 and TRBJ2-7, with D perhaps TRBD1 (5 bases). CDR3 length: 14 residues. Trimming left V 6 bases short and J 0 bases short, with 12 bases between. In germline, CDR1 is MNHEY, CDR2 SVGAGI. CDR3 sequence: CASRGVGGSYEQYF. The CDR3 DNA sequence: TGTGCCAGCAGAGGGGTTGGCGGCTCCTACGAGCAGTACTTC.